The rows below give T cell receptor beta chains drawn from one sample of a study of T cells of healthy individuals. In TCRdb, the 5' RACE reads were re-called with MiXCR into one record per CDR3 protein. The sample holds about 63,000 distinct CDR3 sequences, about 17% seen once. These receptors came from a human donor in good health. The CDR3 runs from the conserved cysteine through the conserved F or W. The D gene is left open where the match is weak. Clone size appears in some rows only: once, few, many, or a class for an expanded clone.

v_call,clone_size,d_call,j_call,cdr3_aa,cdr3_nt
TRBV6-1,many,.,TRBJ1-1,CASGPDRFSEAFF,TGTGCCAGCGGACCCGACAGGTTCTCTGAAGCTTTCTTT
TRBV3-1,many,TRBD1,TRBJ1-2,CASSLSQGANYGYTF,TGTGCCAGCAGCCTATCACAGGGGGCAAACTATGGCTACACCTTC
TRBV4-3,many,.,TRBJ2-7,CASSQEKGNTYEQYF,TGCGCCAGCAGCCAAGAAAAGGGTAATACCTACGAGCAGTACTTC
TRBV20-1,many,.,TRBJ1-3,CSAPDTYSGNTIYF,TGCAGTGCTCCCGACACCTACTCTGGAAACACCATATATTTT
TRBV7-9,.,.,TRBJ2-6,CASSLAGTGVSGANVLTF,TGTGCCAGCAGCTTAGCCGGGACTGGCGTCTCTGGGGCCAACGTCCTGACTTTC
TRBV19,many,.,TRBJ2-1,CATNEGGPSPWYEQFF,TGTGCCACCAACGAGGGGGGACCCTCCCCTTGGTATGAGCAGTTCTTC
TRBV29-1,many,.,TRBJ2-3,CSVELADTQYF,TGCAGCGTTGAACTGGCAGATACGCAGTATTTT
TRBV3-1,many,TRBD1,TRBJ2-1,CASSQPGRGTYNEQFF,TGTGCCAGCAGCCAACCCGGCAGGGGGACCTACAATGAGCAGTTCTTC
TRBV29-1,many,.,TRBJ1-1,CSVAWTEAFF,TGCAGCGTCGCTTGGACTGAAGCTTTCTTT
TRBV10-3,.,TRBD2,TRBJ2-5,CATGASGTIQETQYF,TGTGCCACGGGAGCTAGCGGGACGATTCAAGAGACCCAGTACTTC
TRBV7-9,many,.,TRBJ2-7,CASSFGIGTEQYF,TGTGCCAGCAGCTTCGGTATCGGGACCGAGCAGTACTTC